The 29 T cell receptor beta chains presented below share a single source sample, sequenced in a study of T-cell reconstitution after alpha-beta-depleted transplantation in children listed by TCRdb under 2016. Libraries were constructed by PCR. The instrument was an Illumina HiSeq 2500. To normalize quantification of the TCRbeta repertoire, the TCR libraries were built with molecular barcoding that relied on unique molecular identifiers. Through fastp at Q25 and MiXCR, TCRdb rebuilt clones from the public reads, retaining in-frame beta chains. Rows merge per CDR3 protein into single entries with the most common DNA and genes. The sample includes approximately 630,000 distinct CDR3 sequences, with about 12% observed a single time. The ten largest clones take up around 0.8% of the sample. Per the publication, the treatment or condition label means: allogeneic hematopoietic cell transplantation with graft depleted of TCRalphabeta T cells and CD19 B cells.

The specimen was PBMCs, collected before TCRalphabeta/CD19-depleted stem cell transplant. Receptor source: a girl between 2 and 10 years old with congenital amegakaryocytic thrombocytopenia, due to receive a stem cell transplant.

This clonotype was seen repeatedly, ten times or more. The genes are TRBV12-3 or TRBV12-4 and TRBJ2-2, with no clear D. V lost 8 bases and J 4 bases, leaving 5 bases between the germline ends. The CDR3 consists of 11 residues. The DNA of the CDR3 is TGTGCCAGCTGGGGCACCGGGGAGCTGTTTTTT. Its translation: CASWGTGELFF.

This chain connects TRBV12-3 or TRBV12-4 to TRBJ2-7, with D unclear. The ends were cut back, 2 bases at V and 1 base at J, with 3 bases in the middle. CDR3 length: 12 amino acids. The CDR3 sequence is CASSLQSYEQYF. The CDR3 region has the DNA TGTGCCAGCAGTTTACAGTCCTACGAGCAGTACTTC.

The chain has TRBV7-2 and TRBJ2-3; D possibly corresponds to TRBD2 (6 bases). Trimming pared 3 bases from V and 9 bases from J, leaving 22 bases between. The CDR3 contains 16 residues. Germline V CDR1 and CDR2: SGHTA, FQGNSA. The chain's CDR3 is CASSFVSGMTPRTQYF. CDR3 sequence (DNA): TGTGCCAGCAGCTTCGTTAGCGGCATGACTCCGAGGACGCAGTATTTT. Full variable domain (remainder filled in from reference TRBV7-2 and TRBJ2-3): GAGVSQSPSNKVTEKGKDVELRCDPISGHTALYWYRQSLGQGLEFLIYFQGNSAPDKSGLPSDRFSAERTGGSVSTLTIQRTQQEDSAVYLCASSFVSGMTPRTQYFGPGTRLTVL.

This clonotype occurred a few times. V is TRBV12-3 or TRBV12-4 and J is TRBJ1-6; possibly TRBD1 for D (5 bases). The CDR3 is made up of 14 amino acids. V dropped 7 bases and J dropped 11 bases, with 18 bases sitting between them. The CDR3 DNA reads TGTGCCAGCATCCGGTCTGGGGCCGGGGCACCCCTCCACTTT. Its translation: CASIRSGAGAPLHF.

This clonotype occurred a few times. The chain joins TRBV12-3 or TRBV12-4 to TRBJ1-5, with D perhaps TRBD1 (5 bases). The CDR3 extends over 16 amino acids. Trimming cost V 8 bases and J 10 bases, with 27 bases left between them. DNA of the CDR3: TGTGCCAGCTCTCCTCCCCCGGGACTGGCCTTCTACCCCCAGCATTTT. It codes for CASSPPPGLAFYPQHF.

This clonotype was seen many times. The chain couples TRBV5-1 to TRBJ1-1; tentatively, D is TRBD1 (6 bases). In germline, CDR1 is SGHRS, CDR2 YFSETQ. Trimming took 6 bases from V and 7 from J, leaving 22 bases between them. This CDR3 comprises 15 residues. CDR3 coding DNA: TGCGCCAGCACTGAGGAATGGGACACCAACCTTGAAGCTTTCTTT. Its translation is CASTEEWDTNLEAFF. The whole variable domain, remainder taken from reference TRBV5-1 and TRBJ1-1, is KAGVTQTPRYLIKTRGQQVTLSCSPISGHRSVSWYQQTPGQGLQFLFEYFSETQRNKGNFPGRFSGRQFSNSRSEMNVSTLELGDSALYLCASTEEWDTNLEAFFGQGTRLTVV.

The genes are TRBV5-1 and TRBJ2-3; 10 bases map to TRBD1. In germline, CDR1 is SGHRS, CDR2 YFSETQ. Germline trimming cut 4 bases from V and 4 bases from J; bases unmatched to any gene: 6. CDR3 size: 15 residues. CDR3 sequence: CASSPGTGVADTQYF. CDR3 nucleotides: TGCGCCAGCAGCCCAGGGACAGGGGTAGCAGATACGCAGTATTTT.

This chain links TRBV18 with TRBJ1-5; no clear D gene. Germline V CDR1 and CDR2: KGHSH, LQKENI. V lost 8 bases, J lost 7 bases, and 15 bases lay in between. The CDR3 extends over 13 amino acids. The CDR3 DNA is TGTGCCAGCCGAAGAGACAAGCGACAGCCCCAGCATTTT. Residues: CASRRDKRQPQHF.

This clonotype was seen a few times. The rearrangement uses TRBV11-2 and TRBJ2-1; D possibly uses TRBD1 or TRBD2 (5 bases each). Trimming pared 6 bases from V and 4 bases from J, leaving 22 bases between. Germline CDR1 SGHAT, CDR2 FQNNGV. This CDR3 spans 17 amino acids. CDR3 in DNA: TGTGCCAGCAGGTATTCCCCCGGGGCCGGACCTTACAATGAGCAGTTCTTC. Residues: CASRYSPGAGPYNEQFF.

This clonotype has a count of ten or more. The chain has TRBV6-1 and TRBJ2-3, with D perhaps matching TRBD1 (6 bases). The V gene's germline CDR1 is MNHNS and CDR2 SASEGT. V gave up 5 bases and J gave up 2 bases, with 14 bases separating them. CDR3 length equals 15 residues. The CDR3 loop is CASSQSRGTTDTQYF. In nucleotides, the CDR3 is TGTGCCAGCAGTCAAAGCAGGGGAACCACAGATACGCAGTATTTT.

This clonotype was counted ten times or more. The CDR3 reads CASSTPPLYEQYF. CDR3 sequence (DNA): TGCGCCAGCAGCACTCCCCCCCTCTACGAGCAGTACTTC. The chain carries TRBV5-1 and TRBJ2-7; D remains unclear. V was cut by 4 bases and J by 3 bases, with 11 bases left in between. CDR3 length: 13 residues. Germline-derived CDR1 and CDR2 are SGHRS and YFSETQ.

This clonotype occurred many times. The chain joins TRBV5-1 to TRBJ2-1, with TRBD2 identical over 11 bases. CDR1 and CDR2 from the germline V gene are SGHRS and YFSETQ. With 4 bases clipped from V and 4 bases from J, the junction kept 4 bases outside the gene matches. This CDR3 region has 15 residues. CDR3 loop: CASSVSSGGYNEQFF. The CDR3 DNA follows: TGCGCCAGCAGCGTCTCTAGCGGGGGGTACAATGAGCAGTTCTTC.

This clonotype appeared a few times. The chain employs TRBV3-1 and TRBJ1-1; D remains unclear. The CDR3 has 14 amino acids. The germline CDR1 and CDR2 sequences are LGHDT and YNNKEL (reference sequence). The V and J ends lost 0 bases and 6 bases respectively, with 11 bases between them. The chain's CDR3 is CASSQELKGPEAFF. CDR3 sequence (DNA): TGTGCCAGCAGCCAAGAGTTAAAGGGTCCTGAAGCTTTCTTT.

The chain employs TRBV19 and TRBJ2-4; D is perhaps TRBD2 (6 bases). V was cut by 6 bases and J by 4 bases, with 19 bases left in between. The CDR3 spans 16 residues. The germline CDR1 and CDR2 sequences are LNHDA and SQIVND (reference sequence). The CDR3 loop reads CASRDEKGGPKNIQYF. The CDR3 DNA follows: TGTGCCAGTAGGGATGAGAAGGGAGGTCCAAAAAACATTCAGTACTTC.

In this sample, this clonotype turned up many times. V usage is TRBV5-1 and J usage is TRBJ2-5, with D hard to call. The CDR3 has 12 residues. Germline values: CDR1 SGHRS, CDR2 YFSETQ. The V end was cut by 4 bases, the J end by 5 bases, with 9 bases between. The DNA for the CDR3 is TGCGCCAGCAGCACAGCATTGGAGACCCAGTACTTC. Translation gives CASSTALETQYF.

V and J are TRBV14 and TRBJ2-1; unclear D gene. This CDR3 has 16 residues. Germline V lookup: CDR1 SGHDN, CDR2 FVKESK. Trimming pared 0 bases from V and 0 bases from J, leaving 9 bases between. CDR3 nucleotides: TGTGCCAGCAGCCAAGAAGTGGGGTTCTCCTACAATGAGCAGTTCTTC. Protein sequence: CASSQEVGFSYNEQFF.

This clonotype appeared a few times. In nucleotides, the CDR3 is TGTGCCAGTAGTTGGGCCCCCGGTCGGTATGGCTACACCTTC. It codes for CASSWAPGRYGYTF. The chain carries TRBV19 and TRBJ1-2; D is uncertain. Germline values: CDR1 LNHDA, CDR2 SQIVND (reference sequence). The CDR3 contains 14 residues. V dropped 5 bases and J dropped 5 bases, with 15 bases sitting between them.

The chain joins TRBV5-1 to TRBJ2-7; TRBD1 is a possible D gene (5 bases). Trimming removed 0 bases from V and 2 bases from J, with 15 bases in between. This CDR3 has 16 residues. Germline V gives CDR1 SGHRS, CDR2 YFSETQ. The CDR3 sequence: CASSLGMGQEAYEQYF. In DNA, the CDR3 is TGCGCCAGCAGCTTGGGTATGGGGCAAGAGGCCTACGAGCAGTACTTC.

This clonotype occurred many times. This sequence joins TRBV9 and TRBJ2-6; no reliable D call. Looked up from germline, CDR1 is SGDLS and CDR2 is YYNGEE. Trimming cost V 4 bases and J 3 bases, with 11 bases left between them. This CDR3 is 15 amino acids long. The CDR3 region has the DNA TGTGCCAGCAGCTCCTCGTCTCTTGGGGCCAACGTCCTGACTTTC. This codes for CASSSSSLGANVLTF.

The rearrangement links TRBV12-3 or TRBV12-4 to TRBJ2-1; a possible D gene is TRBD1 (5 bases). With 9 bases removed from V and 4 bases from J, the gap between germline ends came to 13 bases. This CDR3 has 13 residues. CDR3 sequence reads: CASQGFSYNEQFF. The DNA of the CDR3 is TGTGCCAGTCAGGGATTTTCGTACAATGAGCAGTTCTTC.

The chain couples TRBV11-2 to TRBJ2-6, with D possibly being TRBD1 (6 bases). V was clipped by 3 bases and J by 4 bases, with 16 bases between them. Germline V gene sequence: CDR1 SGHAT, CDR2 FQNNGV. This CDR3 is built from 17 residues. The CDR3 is CASSFRTGPAGANVLTF. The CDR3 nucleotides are TGTGCCAGCAGCTTTCGTACAGGGCCCGCCGGGGCCAACGTCCTGACTTTC.

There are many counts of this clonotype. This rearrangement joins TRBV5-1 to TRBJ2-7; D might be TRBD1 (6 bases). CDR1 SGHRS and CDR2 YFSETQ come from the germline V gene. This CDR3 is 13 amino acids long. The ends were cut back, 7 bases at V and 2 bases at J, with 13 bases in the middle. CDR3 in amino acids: CASQGTPTYEQYF. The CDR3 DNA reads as TGCGCCAGCCAGGGGACGCCTACCTACGAGCAGTACTTC.

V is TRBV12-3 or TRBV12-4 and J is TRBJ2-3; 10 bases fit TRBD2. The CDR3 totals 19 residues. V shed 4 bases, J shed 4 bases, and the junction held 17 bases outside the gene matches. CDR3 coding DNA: TGTGCCAGCAGTTATCCGGGACCCAAGCGGGAGGGCCGTCCAGATACGCAGTATTTT. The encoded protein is CASSYPGPKREGRPDTQYF.

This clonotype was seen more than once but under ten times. The CDR3 sequence: CASRRTGYTGELFF. The CDR3 DNA reads TGTGCCAGCAGGCGGACAGGGTACACCGGGGAGCTGTTTTTT. The chain has TRBV2 and TRBJ2-2; 8 bases map to TRBD1. Germline CDR1 is SNHLY and CDR2 is FYNNEI. V was clipped by 6 bases and J by 3 bases; unmatched bases: 3. The CDR3 contains 14 residues.

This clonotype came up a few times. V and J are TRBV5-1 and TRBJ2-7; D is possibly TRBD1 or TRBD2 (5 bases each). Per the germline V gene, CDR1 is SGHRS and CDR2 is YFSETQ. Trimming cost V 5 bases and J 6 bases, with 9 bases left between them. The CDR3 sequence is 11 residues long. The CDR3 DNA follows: TGCGCCAGCAGTCGGGGCAGCGAGCAGTACTTC. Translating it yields CASSRGSEQYF.

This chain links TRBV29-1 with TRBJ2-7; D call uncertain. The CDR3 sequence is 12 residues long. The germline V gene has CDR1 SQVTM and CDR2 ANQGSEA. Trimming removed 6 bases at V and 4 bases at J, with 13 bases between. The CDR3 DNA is TGCAGCGTGGCGGTCCCCGGTTACGAGCAGTACTTC. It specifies CSVAVPGYEQYF.

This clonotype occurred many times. Here the CDR3 DNA reads TGTGCCAGCAGTGCGGGACAGGGCCACCCCCAGCCCCAGCATTTT. Translated: CASSAGQGHPQPQHF. The chain combines TRBV12-3 or TRBV12-4 with TRBJ1-5; the match to TRBD1 covers 9 bases. The CDR3 sequence is 15 residues long. V lost 5 bases to trimming and J lost 7 bases; unmatched junction nucleotides: 9.

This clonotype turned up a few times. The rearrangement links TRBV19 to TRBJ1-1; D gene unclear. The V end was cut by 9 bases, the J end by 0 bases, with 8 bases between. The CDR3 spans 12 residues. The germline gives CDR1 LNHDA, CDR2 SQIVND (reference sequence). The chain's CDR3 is CASGIVNTEAFF. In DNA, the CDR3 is TGTGCCAGCGGAATAGTGAACACTGAAGCTTTCTTT.

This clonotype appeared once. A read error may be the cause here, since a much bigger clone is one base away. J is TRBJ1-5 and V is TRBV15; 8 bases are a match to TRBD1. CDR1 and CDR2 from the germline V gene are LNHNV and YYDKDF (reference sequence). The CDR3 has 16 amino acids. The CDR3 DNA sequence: TGTGCCACCGGCAGAGAATTGACAGGGGTCCCTCAGCCCCAGCATTTT. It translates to CATGRELTGVPQPQHF.